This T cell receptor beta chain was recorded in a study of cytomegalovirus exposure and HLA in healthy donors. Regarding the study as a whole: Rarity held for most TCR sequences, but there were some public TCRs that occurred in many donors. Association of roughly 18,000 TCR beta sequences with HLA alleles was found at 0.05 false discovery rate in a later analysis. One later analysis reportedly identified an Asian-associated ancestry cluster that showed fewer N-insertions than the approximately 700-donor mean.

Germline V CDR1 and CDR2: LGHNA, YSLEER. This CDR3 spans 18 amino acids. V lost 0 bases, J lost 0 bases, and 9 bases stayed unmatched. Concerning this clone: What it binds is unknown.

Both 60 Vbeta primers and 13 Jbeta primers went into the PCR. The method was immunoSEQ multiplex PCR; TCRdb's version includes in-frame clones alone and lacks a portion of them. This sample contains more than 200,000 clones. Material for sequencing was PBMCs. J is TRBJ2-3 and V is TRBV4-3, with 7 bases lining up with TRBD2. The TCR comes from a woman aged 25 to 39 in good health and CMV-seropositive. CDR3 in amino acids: CASSQEPPSGISTDTQYF. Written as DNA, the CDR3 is TGCGCCAGCAGCCAAGAGCCTCCCAGCGGGATTAGCACAGATACGCAGTATTTT.